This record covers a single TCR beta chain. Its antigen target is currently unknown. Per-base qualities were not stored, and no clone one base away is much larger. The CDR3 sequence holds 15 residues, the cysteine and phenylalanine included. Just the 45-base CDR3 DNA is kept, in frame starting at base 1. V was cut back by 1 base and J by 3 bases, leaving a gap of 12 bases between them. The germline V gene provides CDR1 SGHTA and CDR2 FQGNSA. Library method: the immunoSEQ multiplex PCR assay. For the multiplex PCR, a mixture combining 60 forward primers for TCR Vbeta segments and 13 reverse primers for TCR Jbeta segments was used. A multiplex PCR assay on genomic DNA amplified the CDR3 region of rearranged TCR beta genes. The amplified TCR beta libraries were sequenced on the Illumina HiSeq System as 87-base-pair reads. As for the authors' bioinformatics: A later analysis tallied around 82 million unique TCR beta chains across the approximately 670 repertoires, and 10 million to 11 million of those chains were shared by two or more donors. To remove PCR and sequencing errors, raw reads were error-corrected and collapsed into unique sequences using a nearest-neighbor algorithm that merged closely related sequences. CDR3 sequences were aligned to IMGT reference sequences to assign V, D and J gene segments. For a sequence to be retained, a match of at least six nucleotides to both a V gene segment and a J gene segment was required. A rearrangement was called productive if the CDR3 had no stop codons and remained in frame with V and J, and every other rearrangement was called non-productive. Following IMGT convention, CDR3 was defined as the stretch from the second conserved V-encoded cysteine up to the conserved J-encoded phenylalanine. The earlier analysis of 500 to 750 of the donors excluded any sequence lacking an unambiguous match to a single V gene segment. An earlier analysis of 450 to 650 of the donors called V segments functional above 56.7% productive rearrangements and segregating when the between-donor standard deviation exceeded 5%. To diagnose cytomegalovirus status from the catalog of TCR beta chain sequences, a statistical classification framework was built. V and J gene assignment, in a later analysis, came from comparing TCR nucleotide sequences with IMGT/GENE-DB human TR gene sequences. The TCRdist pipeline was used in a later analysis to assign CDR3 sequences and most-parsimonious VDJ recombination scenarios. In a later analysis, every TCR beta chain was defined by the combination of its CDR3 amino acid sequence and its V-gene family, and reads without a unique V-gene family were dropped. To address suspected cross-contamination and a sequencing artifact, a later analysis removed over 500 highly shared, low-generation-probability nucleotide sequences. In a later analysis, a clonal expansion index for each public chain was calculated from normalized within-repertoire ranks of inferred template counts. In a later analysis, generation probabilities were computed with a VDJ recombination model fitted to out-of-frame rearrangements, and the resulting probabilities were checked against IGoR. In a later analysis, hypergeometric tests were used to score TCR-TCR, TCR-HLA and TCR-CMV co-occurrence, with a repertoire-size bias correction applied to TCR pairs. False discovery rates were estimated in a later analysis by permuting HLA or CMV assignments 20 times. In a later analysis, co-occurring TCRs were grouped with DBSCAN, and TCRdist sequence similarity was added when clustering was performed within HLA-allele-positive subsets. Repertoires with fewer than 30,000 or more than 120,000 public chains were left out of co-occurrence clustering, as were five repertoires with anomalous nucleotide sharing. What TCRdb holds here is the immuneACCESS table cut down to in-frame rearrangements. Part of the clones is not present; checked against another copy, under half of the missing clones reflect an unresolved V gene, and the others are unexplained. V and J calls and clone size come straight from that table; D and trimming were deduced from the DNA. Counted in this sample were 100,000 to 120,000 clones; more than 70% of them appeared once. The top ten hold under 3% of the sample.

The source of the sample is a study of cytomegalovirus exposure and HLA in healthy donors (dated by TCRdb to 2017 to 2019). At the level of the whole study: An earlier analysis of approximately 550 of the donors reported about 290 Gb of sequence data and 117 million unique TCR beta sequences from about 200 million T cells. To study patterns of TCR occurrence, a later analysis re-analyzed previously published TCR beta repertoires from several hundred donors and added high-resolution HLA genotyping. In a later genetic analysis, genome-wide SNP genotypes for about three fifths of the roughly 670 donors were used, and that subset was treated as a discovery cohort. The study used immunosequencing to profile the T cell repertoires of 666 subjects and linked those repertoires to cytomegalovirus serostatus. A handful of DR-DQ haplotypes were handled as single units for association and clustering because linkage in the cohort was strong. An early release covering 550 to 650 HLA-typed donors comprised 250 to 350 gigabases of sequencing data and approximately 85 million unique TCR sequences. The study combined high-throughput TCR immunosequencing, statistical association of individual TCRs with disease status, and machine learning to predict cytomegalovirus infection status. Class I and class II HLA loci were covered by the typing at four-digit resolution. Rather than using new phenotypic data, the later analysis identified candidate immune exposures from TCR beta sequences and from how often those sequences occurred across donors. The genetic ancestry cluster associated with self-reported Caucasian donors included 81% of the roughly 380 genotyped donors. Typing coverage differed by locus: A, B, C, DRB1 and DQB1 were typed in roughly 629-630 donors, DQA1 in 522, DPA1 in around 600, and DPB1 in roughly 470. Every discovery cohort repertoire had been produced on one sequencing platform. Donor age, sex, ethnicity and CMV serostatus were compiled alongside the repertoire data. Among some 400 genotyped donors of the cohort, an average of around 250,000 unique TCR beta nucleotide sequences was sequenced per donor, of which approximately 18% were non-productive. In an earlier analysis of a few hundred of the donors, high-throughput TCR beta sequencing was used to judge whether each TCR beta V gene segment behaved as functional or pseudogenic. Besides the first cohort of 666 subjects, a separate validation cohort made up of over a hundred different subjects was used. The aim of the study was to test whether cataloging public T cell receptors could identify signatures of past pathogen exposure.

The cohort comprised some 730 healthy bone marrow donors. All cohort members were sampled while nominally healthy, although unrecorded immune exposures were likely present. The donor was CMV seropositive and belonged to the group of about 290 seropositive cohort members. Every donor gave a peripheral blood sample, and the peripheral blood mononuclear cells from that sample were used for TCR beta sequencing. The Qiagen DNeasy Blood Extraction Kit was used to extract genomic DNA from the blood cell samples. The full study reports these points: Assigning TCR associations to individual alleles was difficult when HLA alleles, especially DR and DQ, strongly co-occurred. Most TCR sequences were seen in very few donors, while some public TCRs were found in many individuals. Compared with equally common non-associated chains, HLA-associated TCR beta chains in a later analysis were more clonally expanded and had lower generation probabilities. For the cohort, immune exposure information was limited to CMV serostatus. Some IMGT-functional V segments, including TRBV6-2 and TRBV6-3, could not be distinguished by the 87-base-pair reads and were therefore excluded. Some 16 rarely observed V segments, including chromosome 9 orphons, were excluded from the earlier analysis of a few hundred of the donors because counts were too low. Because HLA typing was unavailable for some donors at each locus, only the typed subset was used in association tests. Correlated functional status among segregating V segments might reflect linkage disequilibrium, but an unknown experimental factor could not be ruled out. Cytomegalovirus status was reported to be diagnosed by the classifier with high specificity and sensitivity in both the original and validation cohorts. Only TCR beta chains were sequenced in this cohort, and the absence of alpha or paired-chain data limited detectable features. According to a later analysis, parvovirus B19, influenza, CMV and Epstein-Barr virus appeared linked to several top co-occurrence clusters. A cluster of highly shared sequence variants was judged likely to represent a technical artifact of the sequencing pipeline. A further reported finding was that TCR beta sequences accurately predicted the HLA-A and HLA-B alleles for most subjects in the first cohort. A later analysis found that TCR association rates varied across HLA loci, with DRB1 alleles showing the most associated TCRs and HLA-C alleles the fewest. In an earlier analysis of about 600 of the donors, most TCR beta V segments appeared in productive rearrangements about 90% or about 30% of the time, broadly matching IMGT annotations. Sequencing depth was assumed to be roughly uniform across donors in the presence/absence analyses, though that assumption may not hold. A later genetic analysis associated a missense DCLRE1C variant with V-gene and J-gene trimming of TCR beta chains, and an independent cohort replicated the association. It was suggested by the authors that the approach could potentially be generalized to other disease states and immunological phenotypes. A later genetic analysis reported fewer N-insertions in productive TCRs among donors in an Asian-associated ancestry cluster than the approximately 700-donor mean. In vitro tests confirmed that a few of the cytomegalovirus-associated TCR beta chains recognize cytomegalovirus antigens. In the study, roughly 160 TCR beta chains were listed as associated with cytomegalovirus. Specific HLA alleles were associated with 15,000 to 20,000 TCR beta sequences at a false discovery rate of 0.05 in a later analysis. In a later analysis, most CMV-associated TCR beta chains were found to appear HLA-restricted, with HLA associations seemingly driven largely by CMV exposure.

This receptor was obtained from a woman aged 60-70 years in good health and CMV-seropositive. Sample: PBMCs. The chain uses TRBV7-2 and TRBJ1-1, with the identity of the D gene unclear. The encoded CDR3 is CASSLDALRDTEAFF. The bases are TGTGCCAGCAGCTTAGACGCCTTGAGGGACACTGAAGCTTTCTTT.